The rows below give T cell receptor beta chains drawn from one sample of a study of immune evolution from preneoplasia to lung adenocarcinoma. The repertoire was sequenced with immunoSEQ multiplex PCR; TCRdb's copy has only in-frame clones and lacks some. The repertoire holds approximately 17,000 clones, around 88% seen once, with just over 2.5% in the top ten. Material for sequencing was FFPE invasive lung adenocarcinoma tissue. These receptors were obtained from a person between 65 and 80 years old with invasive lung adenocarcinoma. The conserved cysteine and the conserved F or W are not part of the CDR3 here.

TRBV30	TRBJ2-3	AWSVSRGGTDTQY
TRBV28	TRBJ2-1	ASSPQPKRGEQF
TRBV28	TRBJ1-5	ASSLWSGFNQPQH
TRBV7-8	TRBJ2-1	ASSPTGGARGEQF
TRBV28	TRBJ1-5	ASSKDTGDRARQPQH
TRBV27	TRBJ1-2	ASTPSGGWGYGYT
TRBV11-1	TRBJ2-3	ASSLEGQSTDTQY
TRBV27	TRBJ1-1	ASSFGLNTEAF
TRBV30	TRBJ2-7	AWSSAREREQY
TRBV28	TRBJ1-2	ASSLQGSGYGYT
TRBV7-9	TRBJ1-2	ASSIGAVGYT
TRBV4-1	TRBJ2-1	ASSQEWGARGAHNEQF
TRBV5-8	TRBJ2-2	ASSSLVTGYTGELF
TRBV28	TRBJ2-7	ASSSSVLRTEQY
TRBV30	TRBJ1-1	AWSVSTFMDTEAF
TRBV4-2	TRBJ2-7	ASSRTPSRRVDCEQY
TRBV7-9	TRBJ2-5	TSSKGTGGETQY
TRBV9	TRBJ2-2	ASSVEASGKAGELF
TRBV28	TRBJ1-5	ATRGGVNQPQH
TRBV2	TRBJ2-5	ASSFYGETQY
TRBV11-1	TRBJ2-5	ASSLGAREETQY
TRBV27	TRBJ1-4	ASSLFAPDRAINEKLF
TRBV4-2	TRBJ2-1	ASSLVLGNEQF
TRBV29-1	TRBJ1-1	STESNTEAF
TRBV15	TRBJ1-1	ATSRALTGGTEAF
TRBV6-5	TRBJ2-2	ASSYVAGELF
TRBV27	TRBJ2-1	ASRTSGVYNEQF
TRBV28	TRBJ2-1	ASGRRWDEQF